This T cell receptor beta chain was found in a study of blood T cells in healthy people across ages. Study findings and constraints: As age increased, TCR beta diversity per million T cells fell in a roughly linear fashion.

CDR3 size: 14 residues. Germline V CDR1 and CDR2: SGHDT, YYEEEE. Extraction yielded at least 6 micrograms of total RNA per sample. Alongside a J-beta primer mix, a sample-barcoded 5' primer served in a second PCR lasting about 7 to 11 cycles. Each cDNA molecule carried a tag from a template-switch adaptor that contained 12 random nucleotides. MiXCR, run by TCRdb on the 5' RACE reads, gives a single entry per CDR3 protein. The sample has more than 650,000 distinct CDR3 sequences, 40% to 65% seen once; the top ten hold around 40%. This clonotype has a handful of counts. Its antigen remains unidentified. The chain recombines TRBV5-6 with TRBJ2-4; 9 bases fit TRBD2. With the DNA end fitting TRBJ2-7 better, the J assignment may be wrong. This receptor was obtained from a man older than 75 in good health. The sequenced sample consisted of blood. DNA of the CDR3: TGTGCCAGCAGCGGTAGCGGGGGCTCCTACGAGCAGTACTTC. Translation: CASSGSGGSYEQYF.